Sequencing of this TCR beta chain was carried out in a study of blood T cell repertoires in COVID-19. About the research overall: The United States, Italy and Spain supplied acute and convalescent COVID-19 samples.

Authors' analysis steps: Estimation of nucleated cell counts was performed using reference gene primer amplification. Sequencing used immunoSEQ multiplex PCR; TCRdb keeps in-frame clones, though not all of them. The DNA was the basis for D and trimming; V, J and clone size are from that table. This sample has roughly 430,000 clones; over 75% occur once, and the top ten carry around 2%. Participant age was about 18 to 100 years, and participants resided in 20 to 30 US areas. This clone appeared once. V shed 1 base and J shed 2 bases, with 9 bases lying between them. There are 15 residues in the CDR3. Germline loops: CDR1 SNHLY, CDR2 FYNNEI.

Sequencing was carried out using PBMCs or T cells enriched from blood (not recorded which). The chain links TRBV2 to TRBJ2-1, with D possibly being TRBD2 (6 bases). The source of this sequence is a middle-aged woman with acute COVID-19. The CDR3 region is CASSEGEDPYNEQFF. CDR3 bases: TGTGCCAGCAGTGAAGGGGAGGATCCCTACAATGAGCAGTTCTTC.